Listed here are 22 T cell receptor beta chains from one sample, sequenced in a study of blood T cell repertoires in COVID-19. The protocol was immunoSEQ multiplex PCR, while the TCRdb copy is restricted to in-frame clones and leaves out a portion. The repertoire holds around 180,000 clones, with roughly 85% as singletons. The sequenced sample consisted of peripheral blood. The receptors shown here come from a man aged 55 to 70 with acute or convalescent COVID-19.

The CDR3 sequence is CASSLSFSGNTIYF. The DNA for the CDR3 is TGTGCCAGCAGTTTATCTTTCTCTGGAAACACCATATATTTT. The chain couples TRBV28 to TRBJ1-3; D uncertain. Germline-derived CDR1 and CDR2 are MDHEN and SYDVKM. With 1 base removed from V and 0 bases from J, the gap between germline ends came to 4 bases. The CDR3 covers 14 residues. The variable domain in full, completed from reference TRBV28 and TRBJ1-3, reads DVKVTQSSRYLVKRTGEKVFLECVQDMDHENMFWYRQDPGLGLRLIYFSYDVKMKEKGDIPEGYSVSREKKERFSLILESASTNQTSMYLCASSLSFSGNTIYFGEGSWLTVV.

The chain combines TRBV19 with TRBJ2-2; 11 bases match TRBD1. The CDR3 extends over 18 amino acids. V dropped 7 bases and J dropped 6; count of bases not matched to a gene: 16. CDR1 and CDR2 from the germline V gene are LNHDA and SQIVND (reference sequence). The CDR3, as DNA: TGTGCCAGTACCTCCACCTCGGGGGGACAGGGGGTTCCCGGGGAGCTGTTTTTT. It specifies CASTSTSGGQGVPGELFF.

This clone was detected only a few times. This rearrangement joins TRBV7-9 to TRBJ1-5, with TRBD1 matching 9 bases. Unmatched junction bases numbered 8, after V lost 5 bases and J lost 6 bases. Germline CDR1 is SEHNR and CDR2 is FQNEAQ (reference sequence). The CDR3 runs to 15 residues. The CDR3 nucleotides read TGTGCCAGCAGCCCCTCCGGGACAGGGCCTCAGCCCCAGCATTTT. As protein: CASSPSGTGPQPQHF.

V and J are TRBV20-1 and TRBJ2-6; perhaps TRBD2 as D (6 bases). Trimming removed 3 bases from V and 0 bases from J, with 12 bases in between. This CDR3 spans 16 amino acids. Germline CDR1 DFQATT, CDR2 SNEGSKA (reference sequence). DNA of the CDR3: TGCAGTGCTAGTAAGGGGACTCTCTCTGGGGCCAACGTCCTGACTTTC. This sequence encodes CSASKGTLSGANVLTF.

CDR3 residues: CASSPGGGGSYEQYF. CDR3 sequence (DNA): TGTGCCAGCAGCCCGGGGGGAGGGGGCTCCTACGAGCAGTACTTC. V and J are TRBV28 and TRBJ2-7; weak D call: TRBD2 (7 bases). Germline-derived CDR1 and CDR2 are MDHEN and SYDVKM. The CDR3 extends over 15 amino acids. V was trimmed by 6 bases and J by 0 bases, leaving 15 bases between them. The full variable domain, in which reference TRBV28 and TRBJ2-7 provide the parts outside the CDR3, is DVKVTQSSRYLVKRTGEKVFLECVQDMDHENMFWYRQDPGLGLRLIYFSYDVKMKEKGDIPEGYSVSREKKERFSLILESASTNQTSMYLCASSPGGGGSYEQYFGPGTRLTVT.

The chain couples TRBV7-9 to TRBJ1-1; possibly TRBD1 for D (5 bases). The germline V gene encodes CDR1 SEHNR and CDR2 FQNEAQ (reference sequence). The CDR3 length is 14 residues. The germline V and J ends were trimmed by 3 bases and 4 bases, with 12 bases remaining between them. CDR3 protein: CASSFLEGATEAFF. Here the CDR3 DNA reads TGTGCCAGCAGCTTCTTGGAAGGGGCCACTGAAGCTTTCTTT.

The chain is built from TRBV7-3 and TRBJ2-1; TRBD2 might be the D (5 bases). Germline CDR1 reads SGHTA; CDR2 reads FQGTGA. This CDR3 has 13 amino acids. V gave up 5 bases and J gave up 4 bases, with 9 bases separating them. The CDR3 reads CASSRTVYNEQFF. The CDR3 bases are TGTGCCAGCAGCAGGACTGTATACAATGAGCAGTTCTTC.

The chain combines TRBV7-6 with TRBJ2-5, with 16 bases fitting TRBD2. V lost 0 bases, J lost 5 bases, and 6 bases stayed unmatched. This CDR3 contains 18 residues. Germline V CDR1 and CDR2: SGHVS, FNYEAQ. The CDR3 spells CASSLAGLAGGPGETQYF. CDR3 in DNA: TGTGCCAGCAGCTTAGCGGGACTAGCGGGAGGGCCGGGGGAGACCCAGTACTTC.

This CDR3 is CASSVRRGTDTQYF. The CDR3 nucleotides read TGTGCCAGCAGTGTTAGGAGGGGCACAGATACGCAGTATTTT. This rearrangement joins TRBV2 to TRBJ2-3; tentatively, D is TRBD2 (6 bases). The CDR3 consists of 14 residues. CDR1 SNHLY and CDR2 FYNNEI come from the germline V gene. Trimming cost V 4 bases and J 1 base, with 9 bases left between them.

This clone came up once. The chain has TRBV5-1 and TRBJ1-6, with TRBD1 as a possible D gene (5 bases). The length of the CDR3 is 16 residues. Trimming removed 0 bases from V and 7 bases from J, with 14 bases in between. Germline CDR1 SGHRS, CDR2 YFSETQ. CDR3 bases: TGCGCCAGCAGCTTGGCTCTACAGGCACAGAATTCACCCCTCCACTTT. It is translated as CASSLALQAQNSPLHF.

V gene TRBV2 combines with J gene TRBJ1-1; TRBD1 is a possible D gene (5 bases). CDR1 and CDR2 from the germline V gene are SNHLY and FYNNEI. The CDR3 is made up of 14 amino acids. V was clipped by 6 bases and J by 0 bases, with 11 bases between them. The CDR3 DNA reads TGTGCCAGCAGGGGGGGTCCTATGAACACTGAAGCTTTCTTT. Amino acids: CASRGGPMNTEAFF.

The chain is built from TRBV24-1 and TRBJ2-1; possible D gene TRBD2, 6 bases. This CDR3 is built from 14 residues. Trimming took off 5 bases at V and 3 bases at J, with 10 bases between the two ends. The germline gives CDR1 KGHDR, CDR2 SFDVKD. The DNA of the CDR3 is TGTGCCACCAGTGGACTAGGAAACTACAATGAGCAGTTCTTC. Its protein product is CATSGLGNYNEQFF.

This chain uses TRBV27 with TRBJ1-5; 10 bases are shared with TRBD1. The CDR3 is 15 amino acids. Germline loops: CDR1 MNHEY, CDR2 SMNVEV (reference sequence). The ends lost 0 bases at V and 5 bases at J; junction bases unmatched: 1. The CDR3 sequence is CASSLSGTGDQPQHF. The CDR3, as DNA: TGTGCCAGCAGTTTATCGGGGACAGGGGATCAGCCCCAGCATTTT.

The chain is built from TRBV19 and TRBJ1-1, with unresolved D. The CDR3 spans 13 residues. V lost 5 bases and J lost 0, with 7 bases in between. Germline V gives CDR1 LNHDA, CDR2 SQIVND (reference sequence). CDR3 nucleotide sequence: TGTGCCAGTAGTCCCCAGGTGAACACTGAAGCTTTCTTT. Amino acid sequence: CASSPQVNTEAFF.

The chain joins TRBV12-5 to TRBJ1-2; TRBD1 might be the D (6 bases). There are 15 residues in the CDR3. V dropped 6 bases and J dropped 4 bases, with 18 bases sitting between them. Looked up from germline, CDR1 is LGHNT and CDR2 is FRNRAP. The CDR3 reads CASGPDRFNIYGYTF. CDR3 nucleotide sequence: TGTGCTAGTGGACCGGACAGATTCAACATCTATGGCTACACCTTC.

This chain connects TRBV7-9 to TRBJ1-2, with D possibly matching TRBD1 (6 bases). This CDR3 is built from 15 residues. CDR1 is SEHNR and CDR2 is FQNEAQ in the germline V gene (reference sequence). Trimming stripped 11 bases from V and 4 bases from J, with 23 bases between. CDR3 nucleotides: TGTGCCTCCGGTCTAAGGGGGGGAGCTACCTATGGCTACACCTTC. Amino acids: CASGLRGGATYGYTF.

In this sample, this clone turned up once. The gene calls are TRBV5-1 and TRBJ1-1; the D is unclear. The CDR3 extends over 16 amino acids. V was clipped by 2 bases and J by 9 bases, with 23 bases between them. Germline lookup yields CDR1 SGHRS and CDR2 YFSETQ. The CDR3 is CASSFELHSSSAQAFF. CDR3 sequence (DNA): TGCGCCAGCAGCTTTGAGTTGCACAGCTCCTCCGCCCAAGCTTTCTTT.

The chain employs TRBV7-2 and TRBJ2-7, with 7 bases lining up with TRBD2. The germline V gene encodes CDR1 SGHTA and CDR2 FQGNSA. The trim removed 4 bases at V and 4 bases at J, leaving 13 bases unmatched. The CDR3 sequence is 16 residues long. CDR3 DNA: TGTGCCAGCAGCTCGGGGGGAGGGTTGGGGCGGTACGAGCAGTACTTC. Its protein is CASSSGGGLGRYEQYF.

The V and J genes are TRBV2 and TRBJ2-1, with TRBD2 matching over 9 bases. CDR1 and CDR2 from the germline V gene are SNHLY and FYNNEI. The V segment lost 7 bases and the J segment 8 bases; nucleotides outside the gene matches: 9. The CDR3 consists of 14 residues. The CDR3 loop is CASTSGTGGHEQFF. In nucleotides, the CDR3 is TGTGCCAGCACTAGCGGGACGGGGGGGCATGAGCAGTTCTTC.

V and J are TRBV7-9 and TRBJ2-1, with 14 bases that match TRBD2. The junction had 3 bases not matched to a gene; V was cut back by 4 bases and J by 7 bases. CDR1 SEHNR and CDR2 FQNEAQ come from the germline V gene (reference sequence). CDR3 length equals 15 residues. This chain's CDR3 is CASSSRTSGRNEQFF. Here the CDR3 DNA reads TGTGCCAGCAGCTCCAGGACTAGCGGGAGGAATGAGCAGTTCTTC.

The chain has TRBV7-2 and TRBJ1-6, with 7 bases aligning to TRBD1. This CDR3 is built from 15 residues. The V gene's germline CDR1 is SGHTA and CDR2 FQGNSA. The V segment lost 5 bases and the J segment 7 bases; nucleotides outside the gene matches: 8. The CDR3 nucleotides are TGTGCCAGCAGCCCCGACAGGGCCATAAATTCACCCCTCCACTTT. Amino acid sequence: CASSPDRAINSPLHF. Together with reference TRBV7-2 and TRBJ1-6, the CDR3 gives the full variable domain: GAGVSQSPSNKVTEKGKDVELRCDPISGHTALYWYRQSLGQGLEFLIYFQGNSAPDKSGLPSDRFSAERTGGSVSTLTIQRTQQEDSAVYLCASSPDRAINSPLHFGNGTRLTVT.

The chain is built from TRBV5-1 and TRBJ2-1; D gene uncertain. Germline V gives CDR1 SGHRS, CDR2 YFSETQ. Trimming left V 0 bases short and J 3 bases short, with 10 bases between. This CDR3 contains 15 residues. The CDR3 spells CASSLGLRDYNEQFF. CDR3 nucleotide sequence: TGCGCCAGCAGCTTGGGTCTCCGCGACTACAATGAGCAGTTCTTC.